This T cell receptor (beta chain) stems from a study of blood T cell repertoires in COVID-19. For the study at large: T cells, B-cell-depleted T cells, or PBMCs provided the cDNA or gDNA that served as material.

Source study methods: Estimates of nucleated cell counts were drawn from the amplification of reference gene primers. Assay: immunoSEQ multiplex PCR; the TCRdb copy retains only in-frame clones and omits some. From that table come the V and J calls and clone size; the DNA was used to work out D and trimming. The top ten clones hold roughly 5% of a sample with 110,000 or so clones, more than 70% of them seen once. The CDR3 contains 16 residues. CDR1 is MNHEY and CDR2 is SMNVEV in the germline V gene (reference sequence). With 5 bases removed from V and 4 bases from J, the gap between germline ends came to 20 bases.

The source is a woman in her fifties or sixties with COVID-19, enrolled during active disease. J is TRBJ1-1 and V is TRBV27; D gene ambiguous. The sequenced material came from peripheral blood. DNA of the CDR3: TGTGCCAGCAGTACCGGGGTGGAGACCTCTGGCACTGAAGCTTTCTTT. This encodes CASSTGVETSGTEAFF.